This TCR beta chain was sequenced in a study of shared clonotypes between healthy human individuals. At the level of the study: CD4 naive and memory got three plates each, CD8 naive two, CD8 memory one.

Method: immunoSEQ multiplex PCR; TCRdb's copy keeps in-frame clones and lacks some. Here the sample spans 2.3 million or so clones, over 90% being singletons. This CDR3 is built from 15 residues. This receptor was obtained from a man aged 18 to 29 in good health. Some clones in this sample may be carry-over from other donors' samples. V is TRBV21-1 and J is TRBJ1-5; TRBD1 is taken as the D call from the table, unchecked against the DNA. TRBV21-1 is flagged as a pseudogene. Material for sequencing was naive CD4+ T cells from PBMCs. This sample's subset: CD45RA+ positively selected. CDR3 amino acids: CASSKEGRSNQPQHF. The DNA of the CDR3 is TGTGCCAGCAGCAAAGAGGGGCGAAGCAATCAGCCCCAGCATTTT.